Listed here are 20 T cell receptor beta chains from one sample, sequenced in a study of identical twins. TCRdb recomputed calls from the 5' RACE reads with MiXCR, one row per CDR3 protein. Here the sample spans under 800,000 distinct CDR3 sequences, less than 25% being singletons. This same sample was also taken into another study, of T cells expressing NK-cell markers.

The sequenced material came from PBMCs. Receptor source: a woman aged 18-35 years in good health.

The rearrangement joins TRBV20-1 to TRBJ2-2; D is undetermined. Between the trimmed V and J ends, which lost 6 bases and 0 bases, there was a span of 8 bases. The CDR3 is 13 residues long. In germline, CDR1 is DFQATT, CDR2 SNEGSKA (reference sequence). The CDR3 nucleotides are TGCAGTGCCCCGCTTACGAACACCGGGGAGCTGTTTTTT. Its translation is CSAPLTNTGELFF.

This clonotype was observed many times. CDR3 coding DNA: TGCAGTGCTACACCCCCCGCGGGGTCACCCCTCCACTTT. This gives the protein CSATPPAGSPLHF. The rearrangement links TRBV20-1 to TRBJ1-6; D gene ambiguous. The CDR3 runs to 13 residues. Trimming removed 4 bases from V and 10 bases from J, with 14 bases in between. CDR1 is DFQATT, CDR2 SNEGSKA, per germline (reference sequence).

The CDR3 loop is CASSVFSGANVLTF. The CDR3 DNA sequence: TGTGCCAGCAGCGTATTTTCAGGGGCCAACGTCCTGACTTTC. V and J are TRBV9 and TRBJ2-6; D is unclear. V dropped 1 base and J dropped 4 bases, with 6 bases sitting between them. The CDR3 contains 14 residues. CDR1 is SGDLS, CDR2 YYNGEE, per germline.

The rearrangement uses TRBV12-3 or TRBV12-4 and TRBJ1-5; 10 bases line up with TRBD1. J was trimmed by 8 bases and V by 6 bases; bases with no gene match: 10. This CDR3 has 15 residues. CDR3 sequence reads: CASRSGQGGIEPQHF. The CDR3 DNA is TGTGCCAGCAGGAGTGGACAGGGGGGTATTGAGCCCCAGCATTTT.

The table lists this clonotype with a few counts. CDR3 residues: CASSPSGSRGGAGELFF. CDR3 sequence (DNA): TGTGCCAGCAGCCCCTCCGGGAGCCGCGGAGGGGCCGGGGAGCTGTTTTTT. This chain joins TRBV11-2 and TRBJ2-2, with D perhaps TRBD2 (6 bases). From germline, CDR1 is SGHAT and CDR2 FQNNGV. The CDR3 length is 17 residues. Trimming removed 5 bases at V and 6 bases at J, with 22 bases between.

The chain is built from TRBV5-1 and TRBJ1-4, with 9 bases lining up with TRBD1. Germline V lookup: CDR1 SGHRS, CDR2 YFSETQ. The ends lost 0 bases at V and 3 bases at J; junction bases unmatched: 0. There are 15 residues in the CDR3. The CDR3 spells CASSLGTGANEKLFF. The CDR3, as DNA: TGCGCCAGCAGCTTGGGGACAGGGGCTAATGAAAAACTGTTTTTT. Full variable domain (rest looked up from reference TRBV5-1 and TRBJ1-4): KAGVTQTPRYLIKTRGQQVTLSCSPISGHRSVSWYQQTPGQGLQFLFEYFSETQRNKGNFPGRFSGRQFSNSRSEMNVSTLELGDSALYLCASSLGTGANEKLFFGSGTQLSVL.

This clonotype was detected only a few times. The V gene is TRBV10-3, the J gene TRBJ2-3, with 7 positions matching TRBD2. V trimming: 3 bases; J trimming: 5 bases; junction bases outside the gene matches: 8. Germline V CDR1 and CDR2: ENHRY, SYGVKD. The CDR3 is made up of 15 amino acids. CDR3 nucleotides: TGTGCCATCAGTGAAGTCGGGAGGTTCGAAGATACGCAGTATTTT. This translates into CAISEVGRFEDTQYF.

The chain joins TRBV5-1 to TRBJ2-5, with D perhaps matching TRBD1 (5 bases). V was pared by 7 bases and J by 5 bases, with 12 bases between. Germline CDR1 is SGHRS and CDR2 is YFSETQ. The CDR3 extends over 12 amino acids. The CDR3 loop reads CASAQGSETQYF. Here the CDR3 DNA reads TGCGCCAGCGCCCAGGGTTCCGAGACCCAGTACTTC.

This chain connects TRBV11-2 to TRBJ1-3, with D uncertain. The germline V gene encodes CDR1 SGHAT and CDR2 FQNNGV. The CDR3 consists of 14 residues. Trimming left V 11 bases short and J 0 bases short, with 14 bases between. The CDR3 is CAALKASSGNTIYF. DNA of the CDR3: TGTGCCGCCCTAAAGGCCTCCTCTGGAAACACCATATATTTT.

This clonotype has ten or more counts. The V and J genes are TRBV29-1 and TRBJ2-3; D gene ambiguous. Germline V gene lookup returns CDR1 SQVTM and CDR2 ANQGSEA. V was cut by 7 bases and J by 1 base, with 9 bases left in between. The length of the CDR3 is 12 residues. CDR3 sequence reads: CSALSGTDTQYF. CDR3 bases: TGCAGCGCCCTTTCCGGCACAGATACGCAGTATTTT.

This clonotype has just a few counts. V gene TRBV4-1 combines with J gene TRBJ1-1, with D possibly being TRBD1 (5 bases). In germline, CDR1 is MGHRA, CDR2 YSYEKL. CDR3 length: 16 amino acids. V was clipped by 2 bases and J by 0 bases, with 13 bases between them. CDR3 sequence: CASSQNRGGLNTEAFF. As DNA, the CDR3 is TGCGCCAGCAGCCAAAACCGGGGCGGGTTGAACACTGAAGCTTTCTTT.

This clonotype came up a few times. In DNA form, the CDR3 reads TGTGCCACCAGCAGAGATCGGGGAGGCAGGGGGTTATCCTTCTATGGCTACACCTTC. Translated, it gives CATSRDRGGRGLSFYGYTF. This chain connects TRBV15 to TRBJ1-2, with 7 bases that match TRBD1. CDR3 length: 19 amino acids. CDR1 is LNHNV and CDR2 is YYDKDF in the germline V gene (reference sequence). V lost 0 bases and J lost 4; bases outside the gene matches: 17.

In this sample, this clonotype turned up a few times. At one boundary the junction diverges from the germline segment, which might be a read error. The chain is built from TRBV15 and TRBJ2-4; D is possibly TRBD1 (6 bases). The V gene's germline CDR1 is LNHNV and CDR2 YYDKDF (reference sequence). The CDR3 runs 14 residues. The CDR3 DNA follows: TGTGCCACCAGCAAAACACAACAATTGACAGGTTGGGACTTC. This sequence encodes CATSKTQQLTGWDF.

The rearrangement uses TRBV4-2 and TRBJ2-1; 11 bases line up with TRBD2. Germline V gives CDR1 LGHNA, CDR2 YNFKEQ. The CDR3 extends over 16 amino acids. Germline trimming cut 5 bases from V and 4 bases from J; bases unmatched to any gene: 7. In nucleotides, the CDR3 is TGTGCCAGCAGCTATACTAGCGGGGGTGGATACAATGAGCAGTTCTTC. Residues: CASSYTSGGGYNEQFF.

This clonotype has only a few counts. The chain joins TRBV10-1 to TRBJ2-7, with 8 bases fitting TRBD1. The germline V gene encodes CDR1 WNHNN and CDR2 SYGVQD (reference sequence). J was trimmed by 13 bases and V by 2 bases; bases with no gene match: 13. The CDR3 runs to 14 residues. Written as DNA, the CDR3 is TGCGCCAGCAGTGAGGGGACTCGGGACAGGCCCCAATACTTC. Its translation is CASSEGTRDRPQYF.

The CDR3 nucleotides are TGTGCCAGCAGTTACGTACCGATAATGTACGAGCAGTACTTC. Its translation is CASSYVPIMYEQYF. This chain connects TRBV6-2 or TRBV6-3 to TRBJ2-7; D unclear. V was cut by 2 bases and J by 4 bases, with 12 bases left in between. The CDR3 sequence is 14 residues long. Germline V gene sequence: CDR1 MNHEY, CDR2 SVGEGT.

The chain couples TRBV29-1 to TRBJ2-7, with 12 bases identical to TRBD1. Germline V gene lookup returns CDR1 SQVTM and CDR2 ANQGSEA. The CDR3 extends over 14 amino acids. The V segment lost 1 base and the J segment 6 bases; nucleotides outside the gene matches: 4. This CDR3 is CSVEVGTGGAEQYF. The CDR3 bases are TGCAGCGTTGAAGTGGGGACAGGGGGCGCCGAGCAGTACTTC.

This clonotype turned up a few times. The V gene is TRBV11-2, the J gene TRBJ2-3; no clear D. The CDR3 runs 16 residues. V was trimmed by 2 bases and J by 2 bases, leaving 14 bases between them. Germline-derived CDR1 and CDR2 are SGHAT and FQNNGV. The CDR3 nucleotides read TGTGCCAGCAGCTTAAATGGCTTCCTACTCACAGATACGCAGTATTTT. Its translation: CASSLNGFLLTDTQYF.

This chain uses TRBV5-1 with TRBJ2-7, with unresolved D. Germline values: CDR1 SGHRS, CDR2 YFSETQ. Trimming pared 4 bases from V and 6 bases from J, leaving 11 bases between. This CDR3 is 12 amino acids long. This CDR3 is CASSVPQGEQYF. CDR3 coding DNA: TGCGCCAGCAGCGTCCCCCAAGGCGAGCAGTACTTC.

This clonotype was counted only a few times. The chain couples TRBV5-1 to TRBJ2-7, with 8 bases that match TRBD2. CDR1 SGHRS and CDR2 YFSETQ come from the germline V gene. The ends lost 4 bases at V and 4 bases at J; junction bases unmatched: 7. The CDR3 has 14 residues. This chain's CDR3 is CASSGDSGTYEQYF. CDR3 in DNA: TGCGCCAGCAGCGGGGATAGCGGGACATACGAGCAGTACTTC.